Sequencing of this TCR beta chain was carried out in a study of cytomegalovirus exposure and HLA in healthy donors. The CDR3 runs 19 residues. The ends lost 4 bases at V and 0 bases at J; junction bases unmatched: 8. CDR1 is MNHNS and CDR2 is SASEGT in the germline V gene. General study findings and limits: The records held CMV serostatus as the only immune exposure information. Across donors, sequencing depth was assumed by presence/absence analyses to be roughly uniform.

Donors sampled were nominally healthy, though unrecorded immune exposures were likely. Turning to this clone: Its antigen is as yet unknown.

Researchers ran the PCR with 60 Vbeta and 13 Jbeta primers. This table comes from immunoSEQ multiplex PCR, and its TCRdb copy is limited to in-frame clones, with some not included. Recorded here are approximately 140,000 clones; the top ten clones represent about 2.2%. The gene calls are TRBV6-1 and TRBJ2-6, with 11 bases aligning to TRBD1. The source is a woman under 30 in good health and CMV-seronegative. Sequenced sample: PBMCs. In DNA, the CDR3 is TGTGCCAGCAGTGTCCCGAGAGGGACAGGGGGCTCTGGGGCCAACGTCCTGACTTTC. This encodes CASSVPRGTGGSGANVLTF.